Listed below are T cell receptor beta chains from one sample, sequenced in a study of identical twins. TCRdb independently ran MiXCR on the 5' RACE reads; one entry per CDR3 protein. The sample has 690,000 or so distinct CDR3 sequences, less than 7% seen once. The sample was naive T cells sorted from blood. The receptors originated from a man aged 18-30 years in good health. Each CDR3 is given with its conserved first and last residue. Fields, in order: D gene, V gene, clone size, J gene, CDR3 protein, CDR3 DNA. The D gene is left open where the match is weak. Clone sizes are given selectively: once, few, many, or a class where the clone is expanded.

D gene: -; V gene: TRBV4-1; clone size: few; J gene: TRBJ1-1; CDR3 protein: CASSQAPGVWTEAFF; CDR3 DNA: TGCGCCAGCAGCCAGGCTCCCGGGGTTTGGACTGAAGCTTTCTTT
D gene: -; V gene: TRBV3-1; clone size: few; J gene: TRBJ1-5; CDR3 protein: CASSSQAQPQHF; CDR3 DNA: TGTGCCAGCAGCTCCCAAGCTCAGCCCCAGCATTTT
D gene: TRBD1; V gene: TRBV15; clone size: -; J gene: TRBJ1-1; CDR3 protein: CATSRLGQVNTEAFF; CDR3 DNA: TGTGCCACCAGCAGACTGGGACAGGTGAACACTGAAGCTTTCTTT
D gene: TRBD1; V gene: TRBV5-1; clone size: -; J gene: TRBJ1-2; CDR3 protein: CASSFDRANYGYTF; CDR3 DNA: TGCGCCAGCAGCTTTGACAGGGCAAACTATGGCTACACCTTC
D gene: TRBD2; V gene: TRBV20-1; clone size: few; J gene: TRBJ2-3; CDR3 protein: CSARDLLAGGTDTQYF; CDR3 DNA: TGCAGTGCTAGAGATCTCCTAGCGGGGGGCACAGATACGCAGTATTTT
D gene: -; V gene: TRBV7-2; clone size: many; J gene: TRBJ1-3; CDR3 protein: CASSLSRQVSGNTIYF; CDR3 DNA: TGTGCCAGCAGCTTATCCCGACAGGTCTCTGGAAACACCATATATTTT
D gene: -; V gene: TRBV4-2; clone size: many; J gene: TRBJ2-7; CDR3 protein: CASSQEAGAGHQYEQYF; CDR3 DNA: TGTGCCAGCAGCCAAGAGGCCGGGGCAGGCCATCAATACGAGCAGTACTTC
D gene: TRBD1; V gene: TRBV29-1; clone size: many; J gene: TRBJ2-7; CDR3 protein: CSGRQGPYEQYF; CDR3 DNA: TGCAGCGGGAGACAGGGGCCCTACGAGCAGTACTTC
D gene: -; V gene: TRBV12-3/TRBV12-4; clone size: many; J gene: TRBJ1-1; CDR3 protein: CASSLTPWGEAFF; CDR3 DNA: TGTGCCAGCAGTTTAACACCCTGGGGTGAAGCTTTCTTT
D gene: -; V gene: TRBV27; clone size: -; J gene: TRBJ2-7; CDR3 protein: CASSVSVPSYEQYF; CDR3 DNA: TGTGCCAGCAGTGTCAGTGTTCCCTCCTACGAGCAGTACTTC
D gene: TRBD2; V gene: TRBV6-5; clone size: -; J gene: TRBJ2-3; CDR3 protein: CEAGGPLDTQYF; CDR3 DNA: TGTGAAGCGGGAGGGCCATTGGATACGCAGTATTTT
D gene: -; V gene: TRBV3-1; clone size: many; J gene: TRBJ1-4; CDR3 protein: CASSLMNEKLFF; CDR3 DNA: TGTGCCAGCAGCCTAATGAATGAAAAACTGTTTTTT
D gene: TRBD2; V gene: TRBV10-3; clone size: -; J gene: TRBJ2-6; CDR3 protein: CAISESGEGGANVLTF; CDR3 DNA: TGTGCCATCAGTGAGTCTGGGGAGGGGGGGGCCAACGTCCTGACTTTC
D gene: TRBD1; V gene: TRBV15; clone size: -; J gene: TRBJ2-5; CDR3 protein: CATSKYRDRRETQYF; CDR3 DNA: TGTGCCACCAGCAAATACCGGGACAGGAGGGAGACCCAGTACTTC
D gene: -; V gene: TRBV10-3; clone size: many; J gene: TRBJ1-1; CDR3 protein: CAISPTGGRAEAFF; CDR3 DNA: TGTGCCATCAGTCCAACTGGGGGTCGCGCTGAAGCTTTCTTT
D gene: -; V gene: TRBV6-1; clone size: few; J gene: TRBJ1-6; CDR3 protein: CASRGYEALSPLHF; CDR3 DNA: TGTGCCAGCAGGGGCTATGAGGCCCTTTCACCCCTCCACTTT
D gene: -; V gene: TRBV5-4; clone size: many; J gene: TRBJ2-5; CDR3 protein: CASSPLGSQETQYF; CDR3 DNA: TGTGCCAGCAGCCCCCTGGGGAGTCAAGAGACCCAGTACTTC
D gene: TRBD2; V gene: TRBV12-3/TRBV12-4; clone size: many; J gene: TRBJ2-5; CDR3 protein: CASSPGTSGSLGETQYF; CDR3 DNA: TGTGCCAGCAGCCCCGGGACTAGCGGGAGTTTAGGAGAGACCCAGTACTTC
D gene: -; V gene: TRBV28; clone size: few; J gene: TRBJ2-4; CDR3 protein: CASSLRAAGYIQYF; CDR3 DNA: TGTGCCAGCAGTTTACGGGCGGCAGGGTACATTCAGTACTTC
D gene: -; V gene: TRBV12-3/TRBV12-4; clone size: many; J gene: TRBJ2-5; CDR3 protein: CASSVQGAETQYF; CDR3 DNA: TGTGCCAGCAGCGTTCAGGGAGCAGAGACCCAGTACTTC
D gene: -; V gene: TRBV3-1; clone size: few; J gene: TRBJ1-1; CDR3 protein: CASGDPNTEAFF; CDR3 DNA: TGTGCCAGCGGGGACCCGAACACTGAAGCTTTCTTT
D gene: -; V gene: TRBV20-1; clone size: few; J gene: TRBJ1-4; CDR3 protein: CSAKDRDATNEKLFF; CDR3 DNA: TGCAGTGCTAAAGACAGAGACGCAACTAATGAAAAACTGTTTTTT
D gene: -; V gene: TRBV12-3/TRBV12-4; clone size: many; J gene: TRBJ1-6; CDR3 protein: CASSPSAGAGNSPLHF; CDR3 DNA: TGTGCCAGCAGCCCGAGCGCCGGGGCGGGGAATTCACCCCTCCACTTT
D gene: -; V gene: TRBV6-6; clone size: many; J gene: TRBJ2-7; CDR3 protein: CASSFRERYEQYF; CDR3 DNA: TGTGCCAGCAGTTTTCGGGAGAGATACGAGCAGTACTTC
D gene: TRBD2; V gene: TRBV6-1; clone size: -; J gene: TRBJ2-3; CDR3 protein: CASSGRAGRLAGTDTQYF; CDR3 DNA: TGTGCCAGCAGTGGGCGGGCCGGAAGACTAGCGGGAACAGATACGCAGTATTTT
D gene: TRBD2; V gene: TRBV7-6; clone size: many; J gene: TRBJ2-1; CDR3 protein: CASSLRLAGPNEQFF; CDR3 DNA: TGTGCCAGCAGCCTAAGACTAGCGGGACCGAATGAGCAGTTCTTC
D gene: -; V gene: TRBV5-4; clone size: many; J gene: TRBJ2-5; CDR3 protein: CASSPQTGKETQYF; CDR3 DNA: TGTGCCAGCAGCCCACAAACGGGAAAAGAGACCCAGTACTTC
D gene: -; V gene: TRBV12-3/TRBV12-4; clone size: many; J gene: TRBJ2-3; CDR3 protein: CASSLVRDTQYF; CDR3 DNA: TGTGCCAGCAGTTTAGTTCGAGATACGCAGTATTTT
D gene: -; V gene: TRBV11-2; clone size: many; J gene: TRBJ1-2; CDR3 protein: CASSNAWKGAGYTF; CDR3 DNA: TGTGCCAGCAGCAACGCGTGGAAAGGGGCTGGCTACACCTTC
D gene: -; V gene: TRBV12-3/TRBV12-4; clone size: many; J gene: TRBJ2-3; CDR3 protein: CASSLGHTQYF; CDR3 DNA: TGTGCCAGCAGTTTGGGGCATACGCAGTATTTT
D gene: -; V gene: TRBV27; clone size: few; J gene: TRBJ2-7; CDR3 protein: CASSTGFRSSYEQYF; CDR3 DNA: TGTGCCAGCAGCACAGGGTTTCGAAGCTCCTACGAGCAGTACTTC
D gene: TRBD2; V gene: TRBV12-3/TRBV12-4; clone size: few; J gene: TRBJ2-3; CDR3 protein: CASTPTSGHTDTQYF; CDR3 DNA: TGTGCCAGCACCCCGACTAGCGGCCACACAGATACGCAGTATTTT
D gene: -; V gene: TRBV12-3/TRBV12-4; clone size: many; J gene: TRBJ1-6; CDR3 protein: CASSPRTAYNSPLHF; CDR3 DNA: TGTGCCAGCAGTCCCCGGACTGCATATAATTCACCCCTCCACTTT
D gene: -; V gene: TRBV29-1; clone size: many; J gene: TRBJ1-1; CDR3 protein: CSGRGTEAFF; CDR3 DNA: TGCAGCGGGAGGGGGACTGAAGCTTTCTTT
D gene: -; V gene: TRBV9; clone size: -; J gene: TRBJ2-2; CDR3 protein: CASSVVGSGNTGELFF; CDR3 DNA: TGTGCCAGCAGCGTAGTAGGTAGCGGAAACACCGGGGAGCTGTTTTTT
D gene: TRBD2; V gene: TRBV20-1; clone size: many; J gene: TRBJ2-4; CDR3 protein: CSARTPPGGAKNIQYF; CDR3 DNA: TGCAGTGCTAGAACCCCGCCGGGAGGTGCCAAAAACATTCAGTACTTC
D gene: TRBD1; V gene: TRBV6-5; clone size: many; J gene: TRBJ2-5; CDR3 protein: CASSYRGPPETQYF; CDR3 DNA: TGTGCCAGCAGTTACAGGGGGCCACCGGAGACCCAGTACTTC
D gene: -; V gene: TRBV20-1; clone size: many; J gene: TRBJ2-1; CDR3 protein: CSARGRNVEQFF; CDR3 DNA: TGCAGTGCTCGAGGGCGGAATGTTGAGCAGTTCTTC
D gene: -; V gene: TRBV5-1; clone size: many; J gene: TRBJ2-3; CDR3 protein: CASSVDGSGADTQYF; CDR3 DNA: TGCGCCAGCAGCGTGGACGGGAGCGGCGCAGATACGCAGTATTTT
D gene: TRBD2; V gene: TRBV10-3; clone size: few; J gene: TRBJ2-1; CDR3 protein: CAISESTSGNHGEQFF; CDR3 DNA: TGTGCCATCAGTGAGTCGACTAGCGGGAATCACGGTGAGCAGTTCTTC
D gene: -; V gene: TRBV12-3/TRBV12-4; clone size: few; J gene: TRBJ1-6; CDR3 protein: CASSPGLSSPLHF; CDR3 DNA: TGTGCCAGCAGTCCGGGTCTGAGTTCACCCCTCCACTTT
D gene: TRBD1; V gene: TRBV7-2; clone size: many; J gene: TRBJ2-2; CDR3 protein: CASSLYQGAFTGELFF; CDR3 DNA: TGTGCCAGCAGCCTATACCAGGGGGCGTTCACCGGGGAGCTGTTTTTT
D gene: -; V gene: TRBV24-1; clone size: many; J gene: TRBJ2-1; CDR3 protein: CATSDPRFEQFF; CDR3 DNA: TGTGCCACCAGTGATCCTAGGTTTGAGCAGTTCTTC
D gene: TRBD2; V gene: TRBV27; clone size: few; J gene: TRBJ2-5; CDR3 protein: CASSRQGTKTSGETQYF; CDR3 DNA: TGTGCCAGCAGTAGACAGGGAACCAAGACTAGCGGGGAGACCCAGTACTTC
D gene: TRBD1; V gene: TRBV12-3/TRBV12-4; clone size: many; J gene: TRBJ1-6; CDR3 protein: CASSPPGQGSPLHF; CDR3 DNA: TGTGCCAGCAGTCCGCCGGGACAGGGTTCACCCCTCCACTTT
D gene: -; V gene: TRBV3-1; clone size: -; J gene: TRBJ1-2; CDR3 protein: CASSQDTQRGYTF; CDR3 DNA: TGTGCCAGCAGCCAAGATACCCAAAGGGGCTACACCTTC